These 2 T cell receptor beta chains were sequenced from one sample in a study of T cell repertoires in cytomegalovirus infection. A single record per CDR3 protein comes from TCRdb applying MiXCR to the reads. The table has over 300,000 distinct CDR3 sequences, roughly a sixth seen once; the top ten hold around 13%. Sequenced sample: PBMCs. These receptors came from a human donor in good health (CMV status not recorded). Some clones in this sample may be carry-over from other donors' samples.

In this sample, this clonotype turned up a few times. The V gene is TRBV9, the J gene TRBJ2-1; possibly TRBD1 for D (6 bases). CDR3 size: 14 residues. Germline V gene sequence: CDR1 SGDLS, CDR2 YYNGEE. Trimming removed 0 bases at V and 6 bases at J, with 10 bases between. CDR3 in amino acids: CASSVDRVVNEQFF. The CDR3 nucleotides are TGTGCCAGCAGCGTAGACAGGGTGGTCAATGAGCAGTTCTTC.

In this sample, this clonotype turned up a few times. The J gene is TRBJ2-3, the V gene TRBV28; D unclear. Germline CDR1 and CDR2: MDHEN and SYDVKM. V lost 5 bases, J lost 0 bases, and 6 bases lay in between. CDR3 length: 13 residues. The CDR3 DNA follows: TGTGCCAGCAGTGCAGGTAGCACAGATACGCAGTATTTT. Translating gives CASSAGSTDTQYF.